The clone carrying this TCR beta chain was seen just once. The target antigen is unknown. This entry belongs to a study of shared clonotypes between healthy human individuals. Study-wide background: A couple of women and a few men aged 18 to 49 served as donors.

An assay was performed, and its level was deep. Libraries were prepared by immunoSEQ multiplex PCR; TCRdb keeps only in-frame clonotypes and omits some of them. The data contain under 2,500,000 clones, around 95% of them singletons. Study-wide points: Estimated richness was generally greater in naive than memory subsets. Few donors restricted represented genetic and exposure-history diversity.

Per the germline V gene, CDR1 is MDHEN and CDR2 is SYDVKM. The CDR3 length is 12 residues. V gave up 6 bases and J gave up 3 bases, with 9 bases separating them. The sample was naive CD4+ T cells sorted from blood. Noted subset: CD45RA+ positively selected. The sequence came from a man between 18 and 29 years old in good health. The chain combines TRBV28 with TRBJ2-7, with D hard to call. DNA of the CDR3: TGTGCCAGCAGGACTGACAACTACGAGCAGTACTTC. This gives the protein CASRTDNYEQYF. Filled out from reference TRBV28 and TRBJ2-7, the complete variable domain reads DVKVTQSSRYLVKRTGEKVFLECVQDMDHENMFWYRQDPGLGLRLIYFSYDVKMKEKGDIPEGYSVSREKKERFSLILESASTNQTSMYLCASRTDNYEQYFGPGTRLTVT.